This T cell receptor (beta chain) was obtained from a study of tumor and adjacent non-tumor tissue in lung cancer. Broader study findings: Tumor repertoires had a smaller top 100 clone share than normal lung.

Comment on this clonotype: Antigen: not known. Sequence at one end of the junction differs from germline and may be a read error.

Germline assignment: CDR1 LGHNA and CDR2 YSLEER. The CDR3 has 14 amino acids. This sample's RNA came from whole unsorted tissue. Three rounds of nested PCR, following a modified ARM-PCR protocol, produced the TCRbeta library. TCRdb reprocessed the multiplex PCR reads with MiXCR, giving one entry per CDR3 protein. The sample includes fewer than 120,000 distinct CDR3 sequences, about 87% of them seen just once. The sample comprised lung tumor tissue. The gene calls are TRBV4-3 and TRBJ1-2, with 8 positions matching TRBD1. This receptor was identified in an older man with non-small cell lung cancer. The DNA of the CDR3 is TGTGCCAGCAGCCAAAACATCGGGACAGGACGCTACACCTTC. It encodes CASSQNIGTGRYTF.